This T cell receptor beta chain was identified during a study of blood T cell repertoires in COVID-19. Study information: Some COVID-19 samples were acute and others convalescent; all came from the United States, Italy and Spain. From T cells, B-cell-depleted T cells, or PBMCs came the material, which was cDNA or gDNA.

Per the original methods: Researchers report that nucleated cell counts were estimated from reference gene primer amplification. The assay was immunoSEQ multiplex PCR, and TCRdb's table has in-frame clones only and misses some. From that table come the V and J calls and clone size; the DNA was used to work out D and trimming. The table records approximately 90,000 clones, 75% to 90% of them present only once. The CDR3 sequence is 17 residues long. With 0 bases clipped from V and 2 bases from J, the junction kept 4 bases outside the gene matches. Germline assignment: CDR1 LGHDT and CDR2 YNNKEL (reference sequence).

The clonotype originates from a woman in her 70s with acute or convalescent COVID-19. Sequenced input: peripheral blood. The V call is TRBV3-1 (or the pseudogene TRBV3-2), the J call TRBJ2-1; TRBD2 matches at 10 bases. DNA for the CDR3: TGTGCCAGCAGCCAAGAAATTAGCGGGGGGACCTACAATGAGCAGTTCTTC. Encoded protein: CASSQEISGGTYNEQFF.